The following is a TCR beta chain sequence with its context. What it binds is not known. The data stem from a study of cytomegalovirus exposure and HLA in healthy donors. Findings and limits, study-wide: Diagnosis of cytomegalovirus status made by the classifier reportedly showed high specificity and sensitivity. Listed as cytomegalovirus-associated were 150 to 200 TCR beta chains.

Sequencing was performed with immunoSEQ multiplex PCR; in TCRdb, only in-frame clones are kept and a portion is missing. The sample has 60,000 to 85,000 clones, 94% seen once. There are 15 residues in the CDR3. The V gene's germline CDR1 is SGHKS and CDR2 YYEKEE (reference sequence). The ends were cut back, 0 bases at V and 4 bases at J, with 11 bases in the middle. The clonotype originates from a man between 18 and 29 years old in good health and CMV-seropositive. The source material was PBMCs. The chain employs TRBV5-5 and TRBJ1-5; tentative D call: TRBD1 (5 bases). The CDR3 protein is CASSLEGLKNQPQHF. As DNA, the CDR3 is TGTGCCAGCAGCTTGGAGGGGTTAAAGAATCAGCCCCAGCATTTT. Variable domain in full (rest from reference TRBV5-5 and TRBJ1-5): DAGVTQSPTHLIKTRGQQVTLRCSPISGHKSVSWYQQVLGQGPQFIFQYYEKEERGRGNFPDRFSARQFPNYSSELNVNALLLGDSALYLCASSLEGLKNQPQHFGDGTRLSIL.